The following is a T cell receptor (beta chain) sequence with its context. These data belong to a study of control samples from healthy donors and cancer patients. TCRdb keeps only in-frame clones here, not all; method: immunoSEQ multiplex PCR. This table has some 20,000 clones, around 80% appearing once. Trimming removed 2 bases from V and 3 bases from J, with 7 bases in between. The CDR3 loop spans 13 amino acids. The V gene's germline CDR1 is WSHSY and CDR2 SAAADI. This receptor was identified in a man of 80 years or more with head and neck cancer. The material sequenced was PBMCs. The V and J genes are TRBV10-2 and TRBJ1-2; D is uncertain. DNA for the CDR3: TGCGCCAGCAGTGAGCTGGGCCACTATGGCTACACCTTC. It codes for CASSELGHYGYTF.